One and the same sample provided the 21 T cell receptor beta chains below, sequenced in a study of blood T cell repertoires in COVID-19. The data were produced by immunoSEQ multiplex PCR, yet TCRdb's version contains in-frame clones alone and is incomplete. The sample lists under 85,000 clones, 65% to 90% occurring once. Sequenced: peripheral blood. Receptors originate from a man in his thirties or forties with COVID-19, enrolled during active disease.

The CDR3 nucleotides are TGTGCCAGCAGCAAAGAGGGACACGAGAACACTGAAGCTTTCTTT. It is translated as CASSKEGHENTEAFF. The chain combines TRBV21-1 with TRBJ1-1; TRBD1 reflects the table's D call only, with no check against the DNA. TRBV21-1 constitutes a pseudogene. The CDR3 sequence is 15 residues long.

V and J are TRBV6-4 and TRBJ1-5; 7 bases fit TRBD1. The CDR3 sequence is 18 residues long. Germline loops: CDR1 MRHNA, CDR2 SNTAGT. Trimming removed 6 bases from V and 0 bases from J; junction bases left unmatched: 14. CDR3 residues: CASRTDRDERYSNQPQHF. DNA of the CDR3: TGTGCCAGCAGAACCGACAGGGACGAACGGTATAGCAATCAGCCCCAGCATTTT.

The chain recombines TRBV5-1 with TRBJ2-2, with 7 bases lining up with TRBD1. Trimming cost V 4 bases and J 3 bases; bases outside gene matches: 6. This CDR3 has 15 amino acids. Per germline, CDR1 SGHRS and CDR2 YFSETQ. The CDR3 reads CASSPGQTHTGELFF. For the CDR3, the DNA is TGCGCCAGCAGCCCGGGACAGACGCACACCGGGGAGCTGTTTTTT.

The chain joins TRBV11-2 to TRBJ1-1, with 7 bases that match TRBD1. The germline CDR1 and CDR2 sequences are SGHAT and FQNNGV. CDR3 length: 14 amino acids. The trim removed 4 bases at V and 6 bases at J, leaving 8 bases unmatched. The CDR3 region is CASSSRQGGAEAFF. The CDR3 nucleotides read TGTGCCAGCAGCTCCCGACAGGGTGGGGCTGAAGCTTTCTTT.

The chain carries TRBV5-1 and TRBJ2-5; 7 bases map to TRBD1. Trimming took 3 bases from V and 3 from J; bases not matched to a gene: 2. The CDR3 sequence is 13 residues long. CDR1 is SGHRS and CDR2 is YFSETQ in the germline V gene. CDR3: CASSSGTEETQYF. The CDR3, as DNA: TGCGCCAGCAGCTCCGGGACAGAAGAGACCCAGTACTTC. The full variable domain, completed using reference TRBV5-1 and TRBJ2-5, is KAGVTQTPRYLIKTRGQQVTLSCSPISGHRSVSWYQQTPGQGLQFLFEYFSETQRNKGNFPGRFSGRQFSNSRSEMNVSTLELGDSALYLCASSSGTEETQYFGPGTRLLVL.

The chain combines TRBV5-6 with TRBJ1-1; D is unclear. V was pared by 3 bases and J by 5 bases, with 17 bases between. The germline V gene has CDR1 SGHDT and CDR2 YYEEEE. This CDR3 spans 15 amino acids. CDR3 DNA sequence: TGTGCCAGCAGCTACCGTGCTCGGAGGCGGACTGAAGCTTTCTTT. This gives the protein CASSYRARRRTEAFF.

A remark on this clone: Distinct nucleotide sequences in the sample also encode this CDR3. The chain joins TRBV5-4 to TRBJ2-1; the D gene is possibly TRBD1 (6 bases). Germline lookup yields CDR1 SGHNT and CDR2 YYREEE (reference sequence). Between the trimmed V and J ends, which lost 2 bases and 4 bases, there was a span of 10 bases. This CDR3 has 14 residues. The CDR3 sequence: CASSLGQTYNEQFF. The CDR3 coding sequence is TGTGCCAGCAGCTTAGGACAGACGTACAATGAGCAGTTCTTC. The full variable domain, completed using reference TRBV5-4 and TRBJ2-1, is ETGVTQSPTHLIKTRGQQVTLRCSSQSGHNTVSWYQQALGQGPQFIFQYYREEENGRGNFPPRFSGLQFPNYSSELNVNALELDDSALYLCASSLGQTYNEQFFGPGTRLTVL.

The rearrangement links TRBV19 to TRBJ1-2; D is perhaps TRBD1 (5 bases). V was pared by 3 bases and J by 8 bases, with 16 bases between. CDR3 length: 14 residues. The germline V gene has CDR1 LNHDA and CDR2 SQIVND (reference sequence). CDR3 nucleotide sequence: TGTGCCAGTAGTATTCAGGGTCAACCTGGGGGCTACACCTTC. Its translation is CASSIQGQPGGYTF.

Turning to this clone: Other nucleotide sequences in the sample specify the same CDR3. The chain is built from TRBV19 and TRBJ2-1; 11 bases fit TRBD2. Trimming removed 5 bases from V and 9 bases from J; junction bases left unmatched: 6. Germline CDR1 and CDR2: LNHDA and SQIVND (reference sequence). This CDR3 region has 14 residues. The DNA of the CDR3 is TGTGCCAGTAGTCGGCTAGCGGGAGGAGGTGAGCAGTTCTTC. Its protein product is CASSRLAGGGEQFF.

On this clone itself: Other DNA sequences in the same sample also yield this CDR3. The chain joins TRBV18 to TRBJ1-5, with 7 bases matching TRBD1. The V gene end was trimmed by 4 bases and the J gene end by 4 bases; junction bases not matched to a gene: 4. Germline CDR1 is KGHSH and CDR2 is LQKENI. The CDR3 is made up of 14 amino acids. The CDR3, as DNA: TGTGCCAGCTCACTAGACAGGGTAAATCAGCCCCAGCATTTT. It yields the protein CASSLDRVNQPQHF.

This chain links TRBV6-5 with TRBJ2-7; 13 bases are a match to TRBD2. The CDR3 consists of 15 residues. Looked up from germline, CDR1 is MNHEY and CDR2 is SVGAGI. The J segment lost 0 bases and the V segment lost 4 bases, leaving 0 bases of the junction unmatched. Here the CDR3 DNA reads TGTGCCAGCAGTTGGACTAGCGGGAGCTCCTACGAGCAGTACTTC. It codes for CASSWTSGSSYEQYF.

The rearrangement joins TRBV4-3 to TRBJ2-3, with D possibly matching TRBD2 (6 bases). This CDR3 contains 16 residues. Trimming took off 1 base at V and 4 bases at J, with 15 bases between the two ends. Germline V lookup: CDR1 LGHNA, CDR2 YSLEER. CDR3: CASSQAATSRADTQYF. Here the CDR3 DNA reads TGCGCCAGCAGCCAAGCCGCGACTAGTAGGGCAGATACGCAGTATTTT.

The chain joins TRBV19 to TRBJ2-3; 7 nucleotides match TRBD1. This CDR3 comprises 13 residues. Germline CDR1 is LNHDA and CDR2 is SQIVND (reference sequence). J was trimmed by 0 bases and V by 10 bases; bases with no gene match: 4. CDR3: CATRDRSTDTQYF. CDR3 sequence (DNA): TGTGCCACCCGGGACAGAAGCACAGATACGCAGTATTTT.

The J gene is TRBJ2-5, the V gene TRBV7-8; perhaps TRBD2 as D (6 bases). Germline values: CDR1 SGHVS, CDR2 FQNEAQ. The CDR3 sequence is 13 residues long. V was clipped by 1 base and J by 9 bases, with 12 bases between them. CDR3 nucleotide sequence: TGTGCCAGCAGCTTAGAGAGGGGAGGTGCCCAGTACTTC. It translates to CASSLERGGAQYF.

As concerns this clone: The sample contains more than one DNA sequence encoding this CDR3. This chain joins TRBV5-1 and TRBJ2-3; TRBD1 matches at 8 bases. The CDR3 has 14 residues. V was pared by 3 bases and J by 1 base, with 1 base of the junction left unmatched. Germline CDR1 is SGHRS and CDR2 is YFSETQ. The DNA for the CDR3 is TGCGCCAGCAGCTGGACAGGGCGCACAGATACGCAGTATTTT. Amino acids: CASSWTGRTDTQYF.

This clone showed up just a few times. The V gene is TRBV30, the J gene TRBJ2-1; D is possibly TRBD1 (5 bases). The CDR3 has 12 residues. From germline, CDR1 is GTSNPN and CDR2 SVGIG (reference sequence). V was trimmed by 2 bases and J by 6 bases, leaving 8 bases between them. The DNA for the CDR3 is TGTGCCTGGAGTCACAGGCTCAATGAGCAGTTCTTC. Its translation is CAWSHRLNEQFF.

This clone has just a few counts. The rearrangement joins TRBV19 to TRBJ1-2; 8 bases are a match to TRBD1. The CDR3 consists of 11 residues. V dropped 6 bases and J dropped 6; count of bases not matched to a gene: 0. Germline-derived CDR1 and CDR2 are LNHDA and SQIVND (reference sequence). The CDR3 here is CASRQGDGYTF. The CDR3 DNA reads TGTGCCAGTAGACAGGGGGATGGCTACACCTTC.

V is TRBV2 and J is TRBJ2-7, with 10 positions matching TRBD2. Trimming cost V 3 bases and J 4 bases; bases outside gene matches: 3. This CDR3 is built from 14 residues. CDR1 and CDR2 from the germline V gene are SNHLY and FYNNEI. CDR3 residues: CASSESSGRYEQYF. Here the CDR3 DNA reads TGTGCCAGCAGTGAGTCTAGCGGGAGATACGAGCAGTACTTC.

The genes are TRBV6-2 or TRBV6-3 and TRBJ2-7; weak D call: TRBD2 (5 bases). The CDR3 spans 15 residues. Germline values: CDR1 MNHEY, CDR2 SVGEGT. Trimming removed 3 bases from V and 2 bases from J, with 14 bases in between. DNA for the CDR3: TGTGCCAGCAGTTATGGGGAGAAGTCCACCTACGAGCAGTACTTC. The encoded protein is CASSYGEKSTYEQYF.

The rearrangement joins TRBV7-2 to TRBJ2-1; D may be TRBD1 (5 bases). Germline CDR1 SGHTA, CDR2 FQGNSA. The CDR3 spans 13 residues. V lost 5 bases, J lost 8 bases, and 13 bases lay in between. The CDR3 DNA sequence: TGTGCCAGCAGCCCGAACCCAGGGTATGAGCAGTTCTTC. Translating it yields CASSPNPGYEQFF.

This chain links TRBV7-2 with TRBJ2-3; D gene ambiguous. Trimming shortened V by 1 base and J by 0 bases, and 8 bases separated the two germline ends. Germline loops: CDR1 SGHTA, CDR2 FQGNSA. This CDR3 contains 15 residues. The CDR3 reads CASSLVGGSTDTQYF. The DNA for the CDR3 is TGTGCCAGCAGCTTAGTCGGCGGTAGCACAGATACGCAGTATTTT.